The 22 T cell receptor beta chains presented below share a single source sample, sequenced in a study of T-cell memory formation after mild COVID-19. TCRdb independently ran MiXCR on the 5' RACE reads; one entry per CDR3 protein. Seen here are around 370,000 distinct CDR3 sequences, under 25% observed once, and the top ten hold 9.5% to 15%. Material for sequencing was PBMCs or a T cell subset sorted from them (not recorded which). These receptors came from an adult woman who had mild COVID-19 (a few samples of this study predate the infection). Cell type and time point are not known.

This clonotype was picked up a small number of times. Here the CDR3 DNA reads TGTGCCAGCAGTTTCCGGGCGGGGGGCCGGGGTGAGCAGTTCTTC. It encodes CASSFRAGGRGEQFF. This sequence joins TRBV12-3 or TRBV12-4 and TRBJ2-1; 8 bases line up with TRBD2. V was clipped by 3 bases and J by 9 bases; unmatched bases: 10. CDR3 length: 15 residues.

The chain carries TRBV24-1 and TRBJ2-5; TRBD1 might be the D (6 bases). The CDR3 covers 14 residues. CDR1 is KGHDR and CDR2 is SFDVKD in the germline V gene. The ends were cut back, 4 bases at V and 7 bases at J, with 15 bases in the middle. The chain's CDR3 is CATSDPTGPGTQYF. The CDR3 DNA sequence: TGTGCCACCAGTGACCCGACAGGTCCGGGGACCCAGTACTTC.

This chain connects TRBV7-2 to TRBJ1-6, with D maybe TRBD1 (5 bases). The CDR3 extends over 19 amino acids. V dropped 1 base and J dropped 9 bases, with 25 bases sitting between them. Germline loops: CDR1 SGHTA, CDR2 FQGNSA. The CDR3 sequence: CASSLVRASTGTVSSPLHF. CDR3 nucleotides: TGTGCCAGCAGCTTAGTCAGGGCTAGCACGGGGACGGTTAGTTCACCCCTCCACTTT.

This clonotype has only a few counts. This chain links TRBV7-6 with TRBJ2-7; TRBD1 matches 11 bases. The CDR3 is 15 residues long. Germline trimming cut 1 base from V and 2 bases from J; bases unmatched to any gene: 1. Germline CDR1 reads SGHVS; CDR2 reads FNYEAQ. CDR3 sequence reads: CASSLGTGGAYEQYF. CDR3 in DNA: TGTGCCAGCAGCTTAGGGACAGGGGGCGCCTACGAGCAGTACTTC.

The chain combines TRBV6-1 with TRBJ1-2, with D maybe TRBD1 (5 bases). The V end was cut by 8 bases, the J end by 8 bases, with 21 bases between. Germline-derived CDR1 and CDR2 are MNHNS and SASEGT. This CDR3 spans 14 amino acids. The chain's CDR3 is CASPCQAGGCGYTF. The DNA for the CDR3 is TGTGCCAGCCCCTGTCAGGCGGGGGGATGCGGCTACACCTTC.

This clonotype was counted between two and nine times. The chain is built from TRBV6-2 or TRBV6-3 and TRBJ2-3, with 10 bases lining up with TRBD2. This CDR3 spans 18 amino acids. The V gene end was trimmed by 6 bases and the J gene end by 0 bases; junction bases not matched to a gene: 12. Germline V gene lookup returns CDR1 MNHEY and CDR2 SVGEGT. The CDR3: CASSPVASGGPSTDTQYF. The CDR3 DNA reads TGTGCCAGCAGCCCCGTGGCTAGCGGGGGCCCTAGCACAGATACGCAGTATTTT.

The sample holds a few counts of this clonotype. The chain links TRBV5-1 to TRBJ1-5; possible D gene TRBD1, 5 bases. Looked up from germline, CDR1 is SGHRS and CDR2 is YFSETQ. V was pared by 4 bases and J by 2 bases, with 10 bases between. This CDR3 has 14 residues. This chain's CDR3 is CASSHQGGNQPQHF. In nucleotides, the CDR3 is TGCGCCAGCAGCCACCAGGGTGGCAATCAGCCCCAGCATTTT.

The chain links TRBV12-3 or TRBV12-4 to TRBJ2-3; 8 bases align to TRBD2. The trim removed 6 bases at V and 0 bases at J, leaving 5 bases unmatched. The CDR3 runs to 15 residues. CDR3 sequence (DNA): TGTGCCAGCAGCGGGACTAGGCCAAGCACAGATACGCAGTATTTT. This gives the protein CASSGTRPSTDTQYF.

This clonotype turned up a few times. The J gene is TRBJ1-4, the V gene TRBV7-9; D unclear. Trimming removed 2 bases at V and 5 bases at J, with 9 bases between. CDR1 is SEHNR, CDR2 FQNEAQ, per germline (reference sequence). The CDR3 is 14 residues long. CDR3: CASSLSSPNEKLFF. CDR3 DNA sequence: TGTGCCAGCAGCTTATCTAGCCCAAATGAAAAACTGTTTTTT.

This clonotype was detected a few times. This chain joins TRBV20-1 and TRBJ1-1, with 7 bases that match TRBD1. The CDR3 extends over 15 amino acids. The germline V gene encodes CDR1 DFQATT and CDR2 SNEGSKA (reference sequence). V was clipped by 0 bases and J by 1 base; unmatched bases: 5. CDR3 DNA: TGCAGTGCTAGAGATGCCAGGGGGTCGAACACTGAAGCTTTCTTT. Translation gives CSARDARGSNTEAFF.

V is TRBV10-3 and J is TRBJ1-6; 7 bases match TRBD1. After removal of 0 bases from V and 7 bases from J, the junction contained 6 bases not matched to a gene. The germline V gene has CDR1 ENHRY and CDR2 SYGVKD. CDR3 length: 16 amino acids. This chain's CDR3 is CAISESPGQSNSPLHF. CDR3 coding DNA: TGTGCCATCAGTGAGTCGCCGGGACAGTCCAATTCACCCCTCCACTTT.

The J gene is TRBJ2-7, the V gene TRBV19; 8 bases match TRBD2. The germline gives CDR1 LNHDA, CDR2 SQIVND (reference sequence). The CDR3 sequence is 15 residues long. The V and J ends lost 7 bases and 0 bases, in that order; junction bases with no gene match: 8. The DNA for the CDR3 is TGTGCCAGTACCGTTGGCGGGAGGAGCTCCTACGAGCAGTACTTC. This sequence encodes CASTVGGRSSYEQYF. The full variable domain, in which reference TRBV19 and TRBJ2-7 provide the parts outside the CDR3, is DGGITQSPKYLFRKEGQNVTLSCEQNLNHDAMYWYRQDPGQGLRLIYYSQIVNDFQKGDIAEGYSVSREKKESFPLTVTSAQKNPTAFYLCASTVGGRSSYEQYFGPGTRLTVT.

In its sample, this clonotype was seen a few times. The CDR3 DNA reads as TGTGCCATCTCGGGCCCTACTAGCACAGATACGCAGTATTTT. Residues: CAISGPTSTDTQYF. This chain connects TRBV10-3 to TRBJ2-3; D gene uncertain. Per the germline V gene, CDR1 is ENHRY and CDR2 is SYGVKD. V was pared by 8 bases and J by 0 bases, with 12 bases between. This CDR3 comprises 14 residues.

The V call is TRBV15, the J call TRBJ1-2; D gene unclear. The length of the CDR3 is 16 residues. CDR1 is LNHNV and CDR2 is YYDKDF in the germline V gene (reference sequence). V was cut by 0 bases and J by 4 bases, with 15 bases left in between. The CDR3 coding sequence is TGTGCCACCAGCAGAGATTTAGACATATCCTTCTATGGCTACACCTTC. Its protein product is CATSRDLDISFYGYTF.

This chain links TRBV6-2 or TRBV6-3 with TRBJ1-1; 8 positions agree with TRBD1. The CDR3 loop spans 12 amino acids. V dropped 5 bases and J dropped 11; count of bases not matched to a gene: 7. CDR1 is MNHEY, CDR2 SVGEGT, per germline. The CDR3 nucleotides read TGTGCCAGCAGTACGGACAGGGTCGGGGCTTTCTTT. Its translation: CASSTDRVGAFF.

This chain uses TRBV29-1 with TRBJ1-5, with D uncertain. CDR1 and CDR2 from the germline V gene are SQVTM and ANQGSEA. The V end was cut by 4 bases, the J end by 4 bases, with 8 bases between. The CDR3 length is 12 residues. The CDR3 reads CSVVLDNQPQHF. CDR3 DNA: TGCAGCGTTGTCCTGGATAATCAGCCCCAGCATTTT.

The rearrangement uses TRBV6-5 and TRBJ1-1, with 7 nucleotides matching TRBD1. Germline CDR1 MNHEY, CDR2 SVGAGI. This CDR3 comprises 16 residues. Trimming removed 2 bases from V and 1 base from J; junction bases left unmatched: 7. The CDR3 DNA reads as TGTGCCAGCAGTTACCTCTGGACAGGTGAGAACACTGAAGCTTTCTTT. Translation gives CASSYLWTGENTEAFF.

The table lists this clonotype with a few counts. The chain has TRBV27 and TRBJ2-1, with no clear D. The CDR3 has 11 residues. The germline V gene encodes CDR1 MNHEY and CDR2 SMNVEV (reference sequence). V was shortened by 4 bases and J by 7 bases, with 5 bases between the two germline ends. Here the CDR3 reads CASSSINEQFF. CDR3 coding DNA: TGTGCCAGCAGTTCCATAAATGAGCAGTTCTTC.

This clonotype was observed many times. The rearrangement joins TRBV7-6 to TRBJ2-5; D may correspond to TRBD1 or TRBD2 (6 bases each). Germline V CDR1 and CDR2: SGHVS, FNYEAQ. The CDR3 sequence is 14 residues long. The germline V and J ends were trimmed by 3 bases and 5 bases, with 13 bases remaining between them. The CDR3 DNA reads TGTGCCAGCAGCTTCGGGGGCTCGAGGGAGACCCAGTACTTC. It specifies CASSFGGSRETQYF.

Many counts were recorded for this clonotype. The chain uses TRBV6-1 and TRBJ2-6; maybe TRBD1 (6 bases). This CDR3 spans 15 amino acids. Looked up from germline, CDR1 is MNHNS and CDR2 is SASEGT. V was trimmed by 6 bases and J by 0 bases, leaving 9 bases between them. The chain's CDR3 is CASRQGSSGANVLTF. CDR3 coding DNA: TGTGCCAGCAGACAGGGATCCTCTGGGGCCAACGTCCTGACTTTC.

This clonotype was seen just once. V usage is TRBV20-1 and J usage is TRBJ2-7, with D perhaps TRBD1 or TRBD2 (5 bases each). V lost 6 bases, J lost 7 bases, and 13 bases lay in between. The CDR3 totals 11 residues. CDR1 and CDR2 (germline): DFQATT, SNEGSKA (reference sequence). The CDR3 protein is CSARGPREQYF. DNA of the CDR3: TGCAGTGCCCGGGGCCCGAGGGAGCAGTACTTC.

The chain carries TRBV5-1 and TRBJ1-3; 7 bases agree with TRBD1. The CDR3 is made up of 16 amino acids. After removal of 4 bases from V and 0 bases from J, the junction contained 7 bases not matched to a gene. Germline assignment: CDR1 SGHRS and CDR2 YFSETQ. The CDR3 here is CASSPQGIVSGNTIYF. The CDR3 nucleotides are TGCGCCAGCAGCCCACAGGGGATCGTCTCTGGAAACACCATATATTTT.